This T cell receptor beta chain was recorded in a study of technical replicates of blood from several donors. This CDR3 comprises 15 residues. Looked up from germline, CDR1 is PRHDT and CDR2 is FYEKMQ (reference sequence). J gave up 1 base and V 5 bases, and 6 bases lay outside the gene matches. This table comes from immunoSEQ multiplex PCR, and its TCRdb copy is limited to in-frame clones, with some not included. This table has approximately 84,000 clones, roughly 98% appearing once. Sequenced sample: T cells isolated from PBMCs. The chain recombines TRBV13 with TRBJ1-2; TRBD1 agrees at 8 bases. The clonotype was recovered from a human donor in good health. CDR3 sequence (DNA): TGTGCCAGCAGCGTGGGACAGGCAATTAACTATGGCTACACCTTC. The encoded protein is CASSVGQAINYGYTF.